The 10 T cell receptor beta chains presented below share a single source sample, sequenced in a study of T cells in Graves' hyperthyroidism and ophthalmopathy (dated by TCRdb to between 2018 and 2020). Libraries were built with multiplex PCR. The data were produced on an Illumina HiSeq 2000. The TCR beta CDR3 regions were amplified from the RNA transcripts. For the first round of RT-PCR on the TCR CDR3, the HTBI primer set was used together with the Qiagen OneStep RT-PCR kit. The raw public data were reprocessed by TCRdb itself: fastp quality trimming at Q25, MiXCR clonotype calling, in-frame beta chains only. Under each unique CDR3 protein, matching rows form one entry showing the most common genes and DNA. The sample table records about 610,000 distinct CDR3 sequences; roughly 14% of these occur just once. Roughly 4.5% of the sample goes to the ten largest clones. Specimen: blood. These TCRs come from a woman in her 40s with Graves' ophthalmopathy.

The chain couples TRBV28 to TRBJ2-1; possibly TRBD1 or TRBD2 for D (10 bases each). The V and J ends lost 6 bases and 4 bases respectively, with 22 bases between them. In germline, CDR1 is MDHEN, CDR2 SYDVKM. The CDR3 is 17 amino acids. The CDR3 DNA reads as TGTGCCAGCAGGACAGGGGGCATACTAGCGGGGTACAATGAGCAGTTCTTC. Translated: CASRTGGILAGYNEQFF.

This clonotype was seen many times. This chain's CDR3 is CASSYSGQGGRETQYF. CDR3 DNA: TGTGCCAGCAGTTACTCAGGACAGGGAGGGAGGGAGACCCAGTACTTC. The chain recombines TRBV6-5 with TRBJ2-5; D is perhaps TRBD1 (8 bases). Germline CDR1 reads MNHEY; CDR2 reads SVGAGI. The V end was cut by 0 bases, the J end by 5 bases, with 16 bases between. The CDR3 is 16 residues long.

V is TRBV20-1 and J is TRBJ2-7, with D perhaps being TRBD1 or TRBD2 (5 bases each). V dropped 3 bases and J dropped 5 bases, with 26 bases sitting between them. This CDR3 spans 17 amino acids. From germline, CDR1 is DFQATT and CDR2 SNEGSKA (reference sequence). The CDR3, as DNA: TGCAGTGCTAGGGCCACGGTGGTCGATTACCTGGGGGACGAGCAGTACTTC. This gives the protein CSARATVVDYLGDEQYF.

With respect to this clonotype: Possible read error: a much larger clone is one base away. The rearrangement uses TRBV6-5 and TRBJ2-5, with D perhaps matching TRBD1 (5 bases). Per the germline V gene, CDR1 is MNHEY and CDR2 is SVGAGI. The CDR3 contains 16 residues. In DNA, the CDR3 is TGTGCCAGCAGTCACTCGATTTTCACCAGGGAAGAGACCCAGTACTTC. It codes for CASSHSIFTREETQYF.

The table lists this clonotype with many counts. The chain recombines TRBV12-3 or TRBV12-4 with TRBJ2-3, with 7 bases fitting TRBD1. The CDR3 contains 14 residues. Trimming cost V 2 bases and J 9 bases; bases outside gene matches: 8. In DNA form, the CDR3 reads TGTGCCAGCAGTTTAATCGGGGACAGCAGGACGCAGTATTTT. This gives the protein CASSLIGDSRTQYF.

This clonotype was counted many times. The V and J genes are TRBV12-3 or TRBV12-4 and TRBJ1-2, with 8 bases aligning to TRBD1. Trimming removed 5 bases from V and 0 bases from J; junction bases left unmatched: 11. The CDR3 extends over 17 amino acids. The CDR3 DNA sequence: TGTGCCAGCAGTGACTTAGGACAGGGTCCCTCTAACTATGGCTACACCTTC. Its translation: CASSDLGQGPSNYGYTF.

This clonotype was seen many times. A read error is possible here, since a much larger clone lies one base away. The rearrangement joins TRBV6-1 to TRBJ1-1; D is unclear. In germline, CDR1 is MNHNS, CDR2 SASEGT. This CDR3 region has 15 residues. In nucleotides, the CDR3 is TGTGCCAGCAGTGATTGGAATGCGCTGAACGCTGAAGCTTTCTTT. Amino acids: CASSDWNALNAEAFF.

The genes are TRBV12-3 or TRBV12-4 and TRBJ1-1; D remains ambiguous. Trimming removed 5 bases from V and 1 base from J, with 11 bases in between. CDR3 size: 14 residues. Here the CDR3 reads CASSRLVGNTEAFF. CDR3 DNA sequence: TGTGCCAGCAGTCGCCTTGTTGGGAACACTGAAGCTTTCTTT.

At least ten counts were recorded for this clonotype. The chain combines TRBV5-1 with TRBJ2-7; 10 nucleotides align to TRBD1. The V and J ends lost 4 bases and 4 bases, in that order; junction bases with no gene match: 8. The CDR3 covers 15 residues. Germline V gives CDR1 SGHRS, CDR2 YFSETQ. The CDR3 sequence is CASSGSRDRGYEQYF. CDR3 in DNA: TGCGCCAGCAGCGGAAGCCGGGACAGGGGTTACGAGCAGTACTTC.

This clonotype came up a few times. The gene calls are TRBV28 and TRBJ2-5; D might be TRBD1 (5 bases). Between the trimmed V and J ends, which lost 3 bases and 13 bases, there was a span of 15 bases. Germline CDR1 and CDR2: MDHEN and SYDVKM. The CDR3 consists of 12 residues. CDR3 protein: CASSLKKGKGYF. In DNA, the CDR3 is TGTGCCAGCAGTTTGAAGAAGGGGAAGGGGTACTTC.